Listed here is a single T cell receptor (beta chain). What it recognizes is unknown. This CDR3 comprises 16 residues. CDR1 and CDR2 (germline): KGHSH, LQKENI. Trimming took 2 bases from V and 5 from J, leaving 13 bases between them. Expressed TCRB transcripts were sequenced because the entire RNA isolate underwent reverse transcription. Here immunoSEQ multiplex PCR was the method, and the copy in TCRdb shows in-frame clones only, minus some. The sample yields 600,000 to 650,000 clones, roughly a sixth seen once. The sample comes from a study of beta chain features in type 1 diabetes. Overall study findings and caveats: PCR could preferentially amplify shorter templates, alike in patients and controls.

The chain employs TRBV18 and TRBJ1-6; D remains unclear. The sequenced material came from naive CD4+ T cells from blood. The sequence was obtained from a man aged 18 to 30 in good health. This CDR3 is CASSPVSYRNNSPLHF. The CDR3 nucleotides are TGTGCCAGCTCACCAGTATCGTACAGAAATAATTCACCCCTCCACTTT. Combining the CDR3 with reference TRBV18 and TRBJ1-6 gives the whole variable domain NAGVMQNPRHLVRRRGQEARLRCSPMKGHSHVYWYRQLPEEGLKFMVYLQKENIIDESGMPKERFSAEFPKEGPSILRIQQVVRGDSAAYFCASSPVSYRNNSPLHFGNGTRLTVT.